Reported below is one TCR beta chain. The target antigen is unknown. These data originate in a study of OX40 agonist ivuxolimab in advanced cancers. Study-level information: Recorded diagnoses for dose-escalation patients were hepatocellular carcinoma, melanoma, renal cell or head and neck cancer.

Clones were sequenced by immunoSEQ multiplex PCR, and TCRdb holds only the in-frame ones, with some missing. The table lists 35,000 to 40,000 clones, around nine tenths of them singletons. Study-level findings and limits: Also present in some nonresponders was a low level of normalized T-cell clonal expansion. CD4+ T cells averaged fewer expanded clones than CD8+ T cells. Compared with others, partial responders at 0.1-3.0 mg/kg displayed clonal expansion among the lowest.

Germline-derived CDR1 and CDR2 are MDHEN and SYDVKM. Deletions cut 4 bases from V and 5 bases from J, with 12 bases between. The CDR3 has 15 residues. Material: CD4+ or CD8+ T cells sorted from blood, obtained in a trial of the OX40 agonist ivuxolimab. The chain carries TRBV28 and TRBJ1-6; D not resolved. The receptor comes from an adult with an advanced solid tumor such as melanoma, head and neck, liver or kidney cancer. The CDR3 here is CASSSHTLDNSPLHF. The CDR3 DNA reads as TGTGCCAGCAGTTCGCACACCCTCGATAATTCACCCCTCCACTTT.